Included here is one TCR beta chain sequence, with context. This clone was seen once. Its cognate antigen has yet to be identified. The input lacks base qualities; no much larger clone sits a single base away. Taken from cysteine to phenylalanine, the CDR3 has 15 residues. Here the CDR3 DNA is all that survives: 45 bases in frame from base 1. Reading the germline V gene gives CDR1 MNHNS and CDR2 SASEGT. V is shortened by 7 bases, J by 1 base, and the region joining them spans 13 bases. The receptor library was made with the immunoSEQ multiplex PCR assay. The multiplex PCR relied on a mix of 60 forward primers for TCR Vbeta segments and 13 reverse primers for TCR Jbeta segments. A multiplex PCR assay on genomic DNA amplified the CDR3 region of rearranged TCR beta genes. On the Illumina HiSeq System, the amplified TCR beta libraries were sequenced as 87-base-pair reads. In the source study's methods: A later analysis tallied roughly 80 million unique TCR beta chains across the 666 repertoires, and approximately 9.9 million of those chains were shared by two or more donors. Raw reads were error-corrected and collapsed into unique sequences with a nearest-neighbor algorithm that merged closely related sequences to remove PCR and sequencing errors. V, D and J gene segments were assigned by aligning CDR3 sequences to IMGT reference sequences. For a sequence to be retained, a match of at least six nucleotides to both a V gene segment and a J gene segment was required. A rearrangement was called productive if the CDR3 had no stop codons and remained in frame with V and J, and every other rearrangement was called non-productive. Following IMGT convention, CDR3 was defined as the stretch from the second conserved V-encoded cysteine to the conserved J-encoded phenylalanine. Sequences without an unambiguous match to a single V gene segment were excluded from the earlier analysis of approximately 560 of the donors. An earlier analysis of approximately 590 of the donors classified V segments as functional when productive rearrangements were above 56.7% and as segregating when the standard deviation between donors was above 5%. A statistical classification framework was built to diagnose cytomegalovirus status from the catalog of TCR beta chain sequences. In a later analysis, V and J genes were assigned by comparing TCR nucleotide sequences against IMGT/GENE-DB human TR gene sequences. A later analysis assigned CDR3 sequences and most-parsimonious VDJ recombination scenarios with the TCRdist pipeline. In a later analysis, every TCR beta chain was defined by the combination of its CDR3 amino acid sequence and its V-gene family, and reads without a unique V-gene family were dropped. As a way to deal with suspected cross-contamination and a sequencing artifact, a later analysis dropped 500 to 700 nucleotide sequences that were highly shared and had low generation probability. In a later analysis, a clonal expansion index for each public chain was calculated from normalized within-repertoire ranks of inferred template counts. A later analysis computed generation probabilities with a VDJ recombination model fitted to out-of-frame rearrangements, and checked the results against IGoR. In a later analysis, hypergeometric tests were used to score TCR-TCR, TCR-HLA and TCR-CMV co-occurrence, with a repertoire-size bias correction applied to TCR pairs. In a later analysis, false discovery rates were estimated by permuting HLA or CMV assignments 20 times. In a later analysis, co-occurring TCRs were grouped with DBSCAN, and TCRdist sequence similarity was added when clustering was performed within HLA-allele-positive subsets. Co-occurrence clustering excluded repertoires with fewer than 30,000 or more than 120,000 public chains, plus five with anomalous nucleotide sharing. In its TCRdb copy, this immuneACCESS table keeps in-frame sequences only and misses some clones. Where compared with another copy, unresolved V genes explain less than half of these, and the others have no known cause. V and J calls and clone size are as listed in that table; D and trimming were resolved from the DNA. The sample table contains 200,000 to 250,000 clones; only one count was recorded for about 85% of them. The top ten hold over 1% of the sample.

The data belong to a study of cytomegalovirus exposure and HLA in healthy donors (dated by TCRdb to 2016 to 2017). Context from the whole study: An earlier analysis of some 500 of the donors reported approximately 270 Gb of sequence data and about 100 million unique TCR beta sequences from 150 million to 200 million T cells. An early release covering around 630 HLA-typed donors comprised approximately 290 gigabases of sequencing data and tens of millions of unique TCR sequences. Of the 398 genotyped donors, approximately 83% fell in the genetic ancestry cluster associated with self-reported Caucasian donors. The study aimed to test whether cataloging public T cell receptors could reveal signatures of past pathogen exposure. The T cell repertoires of 666 subjects were profiled by immunosequencing and related to cytomegalovirus serostatus. Along with the roughly 710-subject first cohort, a separate validation cohort of 120 different subjects was used. High-throughput TCR immunosequencing, statistical association of individual TCRs with disease status, and machine learning were combined to predict cytomegalovirus infection status. A later analysis re-examined previously published TCR beta repertoires from 610 or so donors and added high-resolution HLA genotyping to investigate patterns of TCR occurrence. Rather than using new phenotypic data, the later analysis identified candidate immune exposures from TCR beta sequences and from how often those sequences occurred across donors. An earlier analysis of 587 of the donors applied high-throughput TCR beta sequencing to assess whether each TCR beta V gene segment acted as functional or pseudogenic. Donor age, sex, ethnicity and CMV serostatus were compiled together with the repertoire data. Genome-wide SNP genotypes for about 65% of the roughly 670 donors were used in a later genetic analysis, which treated that subset as a discovery cohort. Every repertoire in the discovery cohort had been generated on one and the same sequencing platform. HLA typing covered class I and class II loci at four-digit resolution. The number of typed donors differed by locus: roughly 620-630 for A, B, C, DRB1 and DQB1; approximately 530 for DQA1; about 600 for DPA1; and some 470 for DPB1. Four or five DR-DQ haplotypes were handled as single units for association and clustering, since linkage in the cohort was strong. On average, roughly 240,000 unique TCR beta nucleotide sequences were sequenced per donor among a few hundred genotyped donors of the cohort, with roughly 20% of those sequences being non-productive.

What the study reported, not specific to this receptor: According to the authors, the approach could potentially be generalized to other disease states and immunological phenotypes. For the cohort, immune exposure information was limited to CMV serostatus. Some IMGT-functional V segments, including TRBV6-2 and TRBV6-3, could not be distinguished by the 87-base-pair reads and were therefore excluded. When HLA alleles, especially DR and DQ, strongly co-occurred, attributing TCR associations to individual alleles was difficult. Correlated functional status among segregating V segments might reflect linkage disequilibrium, but an unknown experimental factor could not be ruled out. A later genetic analysis associated a missense DCLRE1C variant with V-gene and J-gene trimming of TCR beta chains, and an independent cohort replicated the association. In a later analysis, some 17,000 TCR beta sequences were associated with specific HLA alleles at a false discovery rate of 0.05. A cluster of highly shared sequence variants was judged likely to be a technical artifact of the sequencing pipeline. Most CMV-associated TCR beta chains appeared to be HLA-restricted in a later analysis, and the HLA associations seemed to be driven largely by CMV exposure. In vitro tests confirmed that a few of the cytomegalovirus-associated TCR beta chains recognize cytomegalovirus antigens. A further reported finding was that TCR beta sequences accurately predicted the HLA-A and HLA-B alleles for most subjects in the first cohort. In a later analysis, TCR association rates were found to vary across HLA loci, with the most associated TCRs seen for DRB1 alleles and the fewest for HLA-C alleles. In a later genetic analysis, fewer N-insertions in productive TCRs were reported among donors in an Asian-associated ancestry cluster than the approximately 670-donor mean. Most TCR sequences were observed very rarely across donors, whereas some public TCRs were present in many individuals. A later analysis found that HLA-associated TCR beta chains were more clonally expanded and had lower generation probabilities than equally common non-associated chains. Because counts were too low, 15 to 20 rarely observed V segments, including chromosome 9 orphons, were left out of the earlier analysis of approximately 500 of the donors. The presence/absence analyses assumed that sequencing depth was roughly uniform across donors, and that assumption may not be true. An earlier analysis of around 540 of the donors showed that most TCR beta V segments appeared in productive rearrangements either about 90% or about 30% of the time, which broadly matched IMGT annotations. The classifier was reported to diagnose cytomegalovirus status with high specificity and sensitivity in both the original and validation cohorts. The study listed 150 to 200 TCR beta chains as associated with cytomegalovirus. Because HLA typing was unavailable for some donors at each locus, only the typed subset was used in association tests. The cohort was sequenced for TCR beta chains only, and without alpha or paired-chain data the features that could be detected were limited. In a later analysis, several top co-occurrence clusters were reported to appear linked to parvovirus B19, influenza, CMV and Epstein-Barr virus.

The cohort comprised some 700 healthy bone marrow donors. At the time of sampling, all cohort members were nominally healthy, though unrecorded immune exposures were likely present. Of the 700 or so cohort members, roughly 300 had positive CMV serostatus and just over 350 had negative CMV serostatus, and CMV serostatus was not recorded for the donor. A peripheral blood sample was collected from each donor, and TCR beta sequencing was performed on peripheral blood mononuclear cells. The Qiagen DNeasy Blood Extraction Kit was used to extract genomic DNA from the blood cell samples. The sequence derives from a human donor in good health. Here the chain combines TRBV6-1 and TRBJ2-2, with the D gene uncertain. The sequencing sample was made of PBMCs. The DNA sequence is given as TGTGCCAGCACCTTGAACCGACAGAACACCGGGGAGCTGTTTTTT. This is translated as CASTLNRQNTGELFF.